The 18 T cell receptor beta chains listed next were all sequenced from one sample in a study of early T cells in non-severe SARS-CoV-2 infection. TCRdb re-analysed the 5' RACE reads in MiXCR, keeping a single row per CDR3 protein. The sample holds more than 65,000 distinct CDR3 sequences, around 13% seen once. Specimen: whole blood. These TCRs come from an adult who was a healthcare worker with PCR-confirmed SARS-CoV-2 infection or an uninfected control (not recorded which).

This sequence joins TRBV3-1 and TRBJ2-3; TRBD1 is a possible D gene (6 bases). V lost 6 bases to trimming and J lost 2 bases, with 12 bases between them. This CDR3 has 14 amino acids. Germline assignment: CDR1 LGHDT and CDR2 YNNKEL (reference sequence). Here the CDR3 reads CASRLTGTTDTQYF. The DNA for the CDR3 is TGTGCCAGCAGACTGACAGGCACCACAGATACGCAGTATTTT.

At least ten counts were recorded for this clonotype. CDR3 residues: CSADGNTEAFF. The CDR3 DNA sequence: TGCAGCGCCGACGGGAACACTGAAGCTTTCTTT. The V call is TRBV29-1, the J call TRBJ1-1; D uncertain. This CDR3 has 11 amino acids. Germline CDR1 reads SQVTM; CDR2 reads ANQGSEA. V was trimmed by 7 bases and J by 1 base, leaving 7 bases between them.

At least ten counts were recorded for this clonotype. The chain joins TRBV11-2 to TRBJ2-3; perhaps TRBD2 as D (5 bases). CDR1 is SGHAT, CDR2 FQNNGV, per germline. The CDR3 runs to 13 residues. V was cut by 4 bases and J by 5 bases, with 10 bases left in between. CDR3 sequence reads: CASSYSLEDTQYF. The CDR3 DNA reads as TGTGCCAGCAGCTACTCACTAGAAGATACGCAGTATTTT.

Points on this clonotype: It is likely a read error, because the conserved phenylalanine at the end of the CDR3 is missing. This rearrangement joins TRBV5-6 to TRBJ2-1; 7 bases agree with TRBD1. The CDR3 totals 16 residues. V lost 0 bases and J lost 5; bases outside the gene matches: 8. Germline loops: CDR1 SGHDT, CDR2 YYEEEE. The CDR3 DNA reads TGTGCCAGCAGCTTGGTCTCCTGGGACAGTGACAATGAGCAGTTCTCC. It specifies CASSLVSWDSDNEQFS.

This clonotype has only a few counts. The rearrangement joins TRBV5-6 to TRBJ2-2, with a possible D match to TRBD1 (6 bases). CDR3 size: 16 residues. Trimming removed 2 bases from V and 0 bases from J, with 11 bases in between. The germline V gene has CDR1 SGHDT and CDR2 YYEEEE. The DNA of the CDR3 is TGTGCCAGCAGCTTCCCGGGACAACCGAACACCGGGGAGCTGTTTTTT. Translation gives CASSFPGQPNTGELFF.

The J gene is TRBJ1-5, the V gene TRBV12-3 or TRBV12-4; D is undetermined. CDR3 length: 14 amino acids. V was pared by 6 bases and J by 3 bases, with 12 bases between. CDR3 sequence: CASRKDLPNQPQHF. The CDR3 nucleotides read TGTGCCAGCAGAAAGGACCTTCCCAATCAGCCCCAGCATTTT.

This rearrangement joins TRBV5-1 to TRBJ2-2; the D gene is possibly TRBD1 (6 bases). This CDR3 spans 13 amino acids. V lost 1 base and J lost 7, with 8 bases in between. The germline V gene encodes CDR1 SGHRS and CDR2 YFSETQ. The CDR3 here is CASSLPGVGELFF. For the CDR3, the DNA is TGCGCCAGCAGCTTGCCAGGGGTCGGGGAGCTGTTTTTT.

This clonotype occurred a few times. V is TRBV18 and J is TRBJ2-5; D is uncertain. CDR3 length: 14 amino acids. V dropped 0 bases and J dropped 2 bases, with 7 bases sitting between them. Germline assignment: CDR1 KGHSH and CDR2 LQKENI. The CDR3 here is CASSPPSFQETQYF. In DNA form, the CDR3 reads TGTGCCAGCTCACCACCATCATTTCAAGAGACCCAGTACTTC.

This clonotype was picked up a small number of times. This chain uses TRBV20-1 with TRBJ1-1; TRBD1 might be the D (5 bases). Germline V CDR1 and CDR2: DFQATT, SNEGSKA (reference sequence). Deletions cut 3 bases from V and 5 bases from J, with 7 bases between. The CDR3 consists of 11 residues. This CDR3 reads CSARGVTEAFF. For the CDR3, the DNA is TGCAGTGCTAGGGGGGTAACTGAAGCTTTCTTT.

This clonotype was detected only a few times. The rearrangement joins TRBV20-1 to TRBJ2-3; the D is unclear. Germline V gene data show CDR1 as DFQATT and CDR2 as SNEGSKA (reference sequence). The CDR3 has 12 residues. The V end was cut by 0 bases, the J end by 7 bases, with 8 bases between. CDR3 nucleotide sequence: TGCAGTGCTAGAGATCTTGGATATACGCAGTATTTT. Amino acids: CSARDLGYTQYF.

This clonotype occurred many times. V gene TRBV15 combines with J gene TRBJ1-1; D call uncertain. Germline V lookup: CDR1 LNHNV, CDR2 YYDKDF (reference sequence). This CDR3 is 14 amino acids long. V was shortened by 1 base and J by 3 bases, with 9 bases between the two germline ends. The CDR3 coding sequence is TGTGCCACCAGCAGAGCTAGGTGGGACACTGAAGCTTTCTTT. Encoded protein: CATSRARWDTEAFF. The full variable domain, with the rest looked up from reference TRBV15 and TRBJ1-1, is DAMVIQNPRYQVTQFGKPVTLSCSQTLNHNVMYWYQQKSSQAPKLLFHYYDKDFNNEADTPDNFQSRRPNTSFCFLDIRSPGLGDTAMYLCATSRARWDTEAFFGQGTRLTVV.

This clonotype was recorded at least ten times. The V call is TRBV7-6, the J call TRBJ2-1; D not resolved. V lost 1 base and J lost 7, with 14 bases in between. Germline CDR1 SGHVS, CDR2 FNYEAQ. The CDR3 runs to 15 residues. CDR3 nucleotide sequence: TGTGCCAGCAGCTTAGAACCCACCACCCTTAATGAGCAGTTCTTC. As protein: CASSLEPTTLNEQFF.

This chain connects TRBV2 to TRBJ1-3; D unresolved. CDR3 length: 13 amino acids. CDR1 and CDR2 (germline): SNHLY, FYNNEI. The ends were cut back, 6 bases at V and 0 bases at J, with 6 bases in the middle. The CDR3 loop is CASSLNSGNTIYF. CDR3 coding DNA: TGTGCCAGCAGCCTAAACTCTGGAAACACCATATATTTT.

This clonotype was observed a handful of times. V usage is TRBV3-1 and J usage is TRBJ2-4, with no clear D. V lost 9 bases and J 0 bases, leaving 12 bases between the germline ends. The germline CDR1 and CDR2 sequences are LGHDT and YNNKEL (reference sequence). The CDR3 is 14 amino acids. CDR3 loop: CASGWVLAKNIQYF. CDR3 DNA: TGTGCCAGTGGATGGGTCTTAGCCAAAAACATTCAGTACTTC. Complete variable domain (other parts from reference TRBV3-1 and TRBJ2-4): DTAVSQTPKYLVTQMGNDKSIKCEQNLGHDTMYWYKQDSKKFLKIMFSYNNKELIINETVPNRFSPKSPDKAHLNLHINSLELGDSAVYFCASGWVLAKNIQYFGAGTRLSVL.

This rearrangement joins TRBV20-1 to TRBJ2-4; D uncertain. CDR1 is DFQATT, CDR2 SNEGSKA, per germline (reference sequence). This CDR3 spans 14 amino acids. Trimming cost V 0 bases and J 2 bases, with 8 bases left between them. The CDR3 protein is CSARDGVTKNIQYF. CDR3 DNA: TGCAGTGCTAGAGATGGGGTGACCAAAAACATTCAGTACTTC.

This clonotype was detected only a few times. This chain connects TRBV4-2 to TRBJ2-3, with D possibly matching TRBD2 (5 bases). Trimming shortened V by 0 bases and J by 4 bases, and 14 bases separated the two germline ends. This CDR3 has 16 residues. CDR1 is LGHNA and CDR2 is YNFKEQ in the germline V gene. CDR3 protein: CASSQEAGVQADTQYF. CDR3 coding DNA: TGTGCCAGCAGCCAAGAGGCCGGGGTTCAGGCAGATACGCAGTATTTT.

This clonotype was detected a few times. This chain links TRBV19 with TRBJ1-3; D call uncertain. The germline V gene has CDR1 LNHDA and CDR2 SQIVND (reference sequence). CDR3 size: 15 residues. Trimming pared 3 bases from V and 0 bases from J, leaving 9 bases between. The CDR3 bases are TGTGCCAGTAGTATGCCTCGATACTCTGGAAACACCATATATTTT. It is translated as CASSMPRYSGNTIYF.

This clonotype was counted many times. The V and J genes are TRBV6-5 and TRBJ2-5; D remains ambiguous. V lost 1 base, J lost 5 bases, and 8 bases lay in between. This CDR3 spans 13 amino acids. Germline CDR1 MNHEY, CDR2 SVGAGI. CDR3 sequence reads: CASSYFPGETQYF. CDR3 nucleotide sequence: TGTGCCAGCAGTTACTTCCCCGGGGAGACCCAGTACTTC.